This entry describes one TCR beta chain. Its antigen is not identified. The sample is drawn from a study of response to subunit inactivated influenza vaccine. Study-wide results and caveats: A suggestion made by the authors is that each seasonal influenza vaccination recruits few new T cells.

The CDR3 loop spans 16 amino acids. Germline lookup yields CDR1 SGHVS and CDR2 FQNEAQ. Trimming took 5 bases from V and 1 from J; bases not matched to a gene: 8. TCRdb itself ran the RT-PCR reads through MiXCR, one entry per CDR3 protein. The data contain more than 450,000 distinct CDR3 sequences, around 11% of them singletons. The gene calls are TRBV7-8 and TRBJ2-3, with 8 bases identical to TRBD2. This sequence originates from a man aged 45-60 years who received an inactivated influenza vaccine. The sample was PBMCs from blood, taken on the day of vaccination. The CDR3 protein is CASSQLAVVGTDTQYF. CDR3 coding DNA: TGTGCCAGCAGCCAACTAGCGGTAGTGGGCACAGATACGCAGTATTTT.